The rows below give T cell receptor beta chains drawn from one sample of a study of blood T cell repertoires in COVID-19. Produced via immunoSEQ multiplex PCR; TCRdb's table is partial and in-frame only. Here the sample spans 150,000 to 160,000 clones, 75% to 95% being singletons. The sequenced sample consisted of peripheral blood. These TCRs come from a man between 45 and 60 years old with acute or convalescent COVID-19. The CDR3 runs from the conserved cysteine through the conserved F or W. Fields, in order: V gene, clone size, J gene, D gene, CDR3 protein, CDR3 DNA. A D gene is named only where the DNA matches it firmly. Clone size is stated in some rows and not others, as once, few, many or a class when expanded.

>TRBV5-1|NA|TRBJ2-3|TRBD2
CASGSTSGVRFSTDTQYF
TGCGCCAGTGGGTCGACTAGCGGGGTCAGATTTAGCACAGATACGCAGTATTTT
>TRBV10-3|NA|TRBJ2-1|NA
CATRGFGGALDEQFF
TGTGCCACCAGGGGGTTCGGGGGGGCCCTGGATGAGCAGTTCTTC
>TRBV5-5|few|TRBJ1-2|NA
CASSLAGLGYGYTF
TGTGCCAGCAGCTTGGCAGGCCTCGGCTATGGCTACACCTTC
>TRBV29-1|NA|TRBJ2-2|NA
CSVEGRTNTGELFF
TGCAGCGTTGAGGGGAGGACCAACACCGGGGAGCTGTTTTTT
>TRBV7-2|NA|TRBJ2-1|TRBD2
CASSPRSGGDYNEQFF
TGTGCCAGCAGCCCACGGAGCGGGGGAGATTACAATGAGCAGTTCTTC
>TRBV11-2|NA|TRBJ1-1|NA
CASRQWNTEAFF
TGTGCCAGCAGACAGTGGAACACTGAAGCTTTCTTT
>TRBV28|NA|TRBJ2-2|TRBD1
CASSRWGTGITGELFF
TGTGCCAGCAGCAGATGGGGGACAGGGATCACCGGGGAGCTGTTTTTT
>TRBV5-1|NA|TRBJ2-3|NA
CASSGVASRDTQYF
TGCGCCAGCAGCGGCGTGGCTAGCAGGGATACGCAGTATTTT
>TRBV7-3|NA|TRBJ2-3|TRBD2
CASSQTGGAGVDTQYF
TGTGCCAGCAGCCAGACCGGGGGAGCGGGGGTAGATACGCAGTATTTT
>TRBV5-4|NA|TRBJ2-3|TRBD2
CASSLTSGSSDTQYF
TGTGCCAGCAGCTTGACTAGCGGGAGCTCAGATACGCAGTATTTT
>TRBV5-5|NA|TRBJ2-7|NA
CASSFTNYEQYF
TGTGCCAGCAGCTTTACAAATTACGAGCAGTACTTC
>TRBV5-1|NA|TRBJ2-7|TRBD2
CASSLVGTRSSYEQYF
TGCGCCAGCAGCTTGGTCGGGACTAGAAGCTCCTACGAGCAGTACTTC
>TRBV5-1|NA|TRBJ2-3|NA
CASSFGQVLDTQYF
TGCGCCAGCAGCTTCGGCCAGGTGTTGGATACGCAGTATTTT
>TRBV7-2|NA|TRBJ2-2|TRBD2
CASSLVQREYVGELFF
TGTGCCAGCAGCTTAGTCCAGCGGGAGTACGTCGGGGAGCTGTTTTTT
>TRBV6-5|NA|TRBJ1-2|TRBD1
CASSLRGVDGYTF
TGTGCCAGCAGTCTCAGGGGGGTAGATGGCTACACCTTC
>TRBV5-1|NA|TRBJ2-3|TRBD2
CASSLGSGRVPDTQYF
TGCGCCAGCAGCTTGGGAAGCGGGAGGGTGCCAGATACGCAGTATTTT
>TRBV5-1|few|TRBJ1-1|NA
CASSLGGGTEAFF
TGCGCCAGCAGCTTGGGAGGGGGAACTGAAGCTTTCTTT
>TRBV7-9|NA|TRBJ1-1|NA
CASSAKGDKRAFF
TGTGCCAGCAGCGCCAAGGGAGACAAGCGGGCTTTCTTT
>TRBV25-1|NA|TRBJ2-1|TRBD1
CATGTVSYNEQFF
TGTGCCACTGGGACAGTTTCCTACAATGAGCAGTTCTTC
>TRBV15|NA|TRBJ1-6|NA
CATSRGGGVGNSPLHF
TGTGCCACCAGCAGAGGAGGGGGTGTAGGGAATTCACCCCTCCACTTT
>TRBV30|NA|TRBJ2-3|NA
CAWGGLGRIADTQYF
TGTGCCTGGGGGGGACTCGGGCGGATCGCAGATACGCAGTATTTT
>TRBV2|NA|TRBJ1-2|NA
CAIGQDGYTF
TGTGCCATAGGACAAGATGGCTACACCTTC
>TRBV2|NA|TRBJ1-6|NA
CASRSTESSYNSPLHF
TGTGCCAGCAGGTCAACAGAAAGCTCCTATAATTCACCCCTCCACTTT